The following is a TCR beta chain sequence with its context. The antigen remains undetermined. The entry originates in a study of CD8 T cells in ankylosing spondylitis. Study conclusions and caveats: Blood from ankylosing spondylitis patients appeared to carry a characteristic roughly 8-variant TCR beta motif. Reactive arthritis synovial fluid and blood were previously reported to contain some motif variants. Disease-linked clones reportedly showed significant enrichment in matched ankylosing spondylitis synovial fluid.

V was cut by 3 bases and J by 4 bases, with 12 bases left in between. CDR3 length equals 14 residues. MiXCR was run by TCRdb on the 5' RACE reads, yielding one entry per CDR3 protein. The sample holds about 220,000 distinct CDR3 sequences, approximately 7.4% seen once. The sequencing sample was made of blood, either unsorted or a sorted T cell fraction (not recorded which). This sequence originates from a male donor with ankylosing spondylitis. J is TRBJ1-2 and V is TRBV12-3 or TRBV12-4; possibly TRBD1 for D (6 bases). The CDR3 sequence is CASSLRGPGYGYTF. The CDR3 region has the DNA TGTGCCAGCAGTTTGCGGGGGCCTGGCTATGGCTACACCTTC.